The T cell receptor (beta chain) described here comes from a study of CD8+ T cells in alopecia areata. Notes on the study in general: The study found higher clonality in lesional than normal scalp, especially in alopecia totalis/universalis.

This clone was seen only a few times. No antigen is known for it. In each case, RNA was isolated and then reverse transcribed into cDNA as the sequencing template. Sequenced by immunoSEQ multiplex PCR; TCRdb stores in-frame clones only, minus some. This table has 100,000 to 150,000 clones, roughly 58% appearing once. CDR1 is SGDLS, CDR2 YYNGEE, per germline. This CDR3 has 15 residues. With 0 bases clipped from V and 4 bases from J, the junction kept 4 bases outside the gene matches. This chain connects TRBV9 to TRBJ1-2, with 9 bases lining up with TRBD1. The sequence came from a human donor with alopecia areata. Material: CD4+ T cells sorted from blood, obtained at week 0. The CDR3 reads CASSVGTGAGYGYTF. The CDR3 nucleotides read TGTGCCAGCAGCGTAGGGACAGGGGCGGGCTATGGCTACACCTTC. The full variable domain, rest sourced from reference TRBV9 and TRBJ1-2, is DSGVTQTPKHLITATGQRVTLRCSPRSGDLSVYWYQQSLDQGLQFLIQYYNGEERAKGNILERFSAQQFPDLHSELNLSSLELGDSALYFCASSVGTGAGYGYTFGSGTRLTVV.